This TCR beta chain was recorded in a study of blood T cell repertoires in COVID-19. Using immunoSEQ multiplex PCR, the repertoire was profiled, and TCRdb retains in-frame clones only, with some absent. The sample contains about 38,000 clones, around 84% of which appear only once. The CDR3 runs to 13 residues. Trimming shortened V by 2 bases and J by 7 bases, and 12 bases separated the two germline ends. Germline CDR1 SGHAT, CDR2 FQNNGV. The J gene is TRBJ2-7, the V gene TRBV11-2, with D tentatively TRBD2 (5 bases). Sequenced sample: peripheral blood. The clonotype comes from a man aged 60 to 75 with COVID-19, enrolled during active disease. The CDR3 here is CASSLNQAEEQYF. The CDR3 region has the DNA TGTGCCAGCAGCTTAAATCAAGCGGAAGAGCAGTACTTC.